The table lists the clone carrying this T cell receptor (beta chain) with many counts. The antigen remains unidentified. 5'RACE template switching generated TCR cDNA, adding a universal primer site and UMIs. TCRdb reprocessed the 5' RACE reads with MiXCR, giving one entry per CDR3 protein. Among some 260,000 distinct CDR3 sequences listed, approximately 5.2% were seen once. This CDR3 region has 15 residues. With 6 bases removed from V and 7 bases from J, the gap between germline ends came to 21 bases. The germline V gene has CDR1 MNHEY and CDR2 SMNVEV (reference sequence). The sample belongs to a study of T cells after yellow fever vaccination. Overall study: Some fractions had low cell numbers, and these were prepared with SMART-Seq v4 Ultra Low Input.

Study conclusions and caveats: Weaker, the secondary response peaked sooner, at day 5 versus 15. At under 97% for CD4 and over 80% for CD8, most primary-vaccination clones showed up again after the booster.

The source material was CD4+ T cells sorted from PBMCs, sampled on the day of the yellow fever booster vaccination. The receptor comes from a man between 18 and 29 years old who received the YFV17D yellow fever vaccine. The gene calls are TRBV27 and TRBJ1-2, with a possible D match to TRBD1 (5 bases). Here the CDR3 reads CASSSRTPPGLGYTF. CDR3 coding DNA: TGTGCCAGCAGCTCGAGGACGCCTCCAGGGCTTGGCTACACCTTC.